These 17 T cell receptor beta chains were all obtained from the same sample, sequenced in a study of Graves' ophthalmopathy and Graves' hyperthyroidism. Amplification from RNA transcripts yielded the TCR beta CDR3 regions. The library came from an HTBI-primed first-round RT-PCR and a second-round multiplex PCR. One entry per CDR3 protein, called by TCRdb with MiXCR from the multiplex PCR reads. The data contain over a million distinct CDR3 sequences, about 35% of them singletons. Source material: peripheral blood or thyroid tissue (not recorded which). The receptors come from an adult man with Graves' hyperthyroidism.

Of note for this clonotype: A much larger clone lies one base from this, so it may be a read error. The V call is TRBV10-3, the J call TRBJ2-7; D unresolved. This CDR3 comprises 16 residues. Trimming left V 5 bases short and J 3 bases short, with 20 bases between. Germline assignment: CDR1 ENHRY and CDR2 SYGVKD. CDR3 in amino acids: CAISYSSFQQRYEQYF. DNA for the CDR3: TGTGCCATCAGTTACTCTTCCTTTCAACAGCGCTACGAGCAGTACTTC.

Of note for this clonotype: Being one base from a much bigger clone, this may be a read error. The CDR3 DNA follows: TGTGCCAGCAATGAGTTAGGGGCTGGGCATGGCTACACCTTC. It encodes CASNELGAGHGYTF. V gene TRBV9 combines with J gene TRBJ1-2; maybe TRBD1 (5 bases). The V end was cut by 6 bases, the J end by 6 bases, with 18 bases between. Germline-derived CDR1 and CDR2 are SGDLS and YYNGEE. The CDR3 loop spans 14 amino acids. The full variable domain, in which reference TRBV9 and TRBJ1-2 provide the parts outside the CDR3, is DSGVTQTPKHLITATGQRVTLRCSPRSGDLSVYWYQQSLDQGLQFLIQYYNGEERAKGNILERFSAQQFPDLHSELNLSSLELGDSALYFCASNELGAGHGYTFGSGTRLTVV.

This chain connects TRBV11-2 to TRBJ2-7; D possibly corresponds to TRBD2 (5 bases). The CDR3 extends over 16 amino acids. Trimming pared 0 bases from V and 4 bases from J, leaving 16 bases between. Germline V gives CDR1 SGHAT, CDR2 FQNNGV. CDR3 nucleotide sequence: TGTGCCAGCAGCTTAGAAGTAGACGGGGAAGGGTACGAGCAGTACTTC. This sequence encodes CASSLEVDGEGYEQYF.

The chain joins TRBV11-3 to TRBJ2-7, with 11 bases that match TRBD2. The DNA end is a closer match to TRBJ2-1, so the J assignment may be wrong. There are 15 residues in the CDR3. Germline lookup yields CDR1 SGHNT and CDR2 YENEEA. CDR3: CASSLVGTSGYEQFF. CDR3 in DNA: TGTGCCAGCAGCTTGGTCGGGACTAGCGGTTATGAGCAGTTCTTC.

V gene TRBV7-2 combines with J gene TRBJ2-7; D might be TRBD1 (6 bases). Trimming removed 5 bases at V and 3 bases at J, with 17 bases between. The CDR3 is 15 amino acids. From germline, CDR1 is SGHTA and CDR2 FQGNSA. The CDR3 nucleotides read TGTGCCAGCAGCCCAAGGCCGGGACACAACTACGAGCAGTACTTC. It yields the protein CASSPRPGHNYEQYF.

This clonotype has at least ten counts. The V call is TRBV4-2, the J call TRBJ1-2; D is unresolved. V was trimmed by 0 bases and J by 6 bases, leaving 17 bases between them. The V gene's germline CDR1 is LGHNA and CDR2 YNFKEQ. The CDR3 is 16 amino acids. The chain's CDR3 is CASSQDDSLRRDGYTF. The CDR3, as DNA: TGTGCCAGCAGCCAAGACGATTCTCTAAGACGGGATGGCTACACCTTC.

In its sample, this clonotype was seen many times. In nucleotides, the CDR3 is TGCGCCAGCAGCTTGGTAGGCAGCGGCGAGCAGTACTTC. It encodes CASSLVGSGEQYF. The chain combines TRBV5-1 with TRBJ2-7; TRBD2 might be the D (5 bases). V lost 0 bases, J lost 6 bases, and 10 bases lay in between. The germline V gene has CDR1 SGHRS and CDR2 YFSETQ. This CDR3 region has 13 residues.

Many counts were recorded for this clonotype. This chain links TRBV10-3 with TRBJ2-5, with TRBD1 matching over 7 bases. The CDR3 length is 16 residues. CDR1 and CDR2 (germline): ENHRY, SYGVKD. With V trimmed by 0 bases and J by 1 base, 5 bases remained unmatched. The CDR3 DNA sequence: TGTGCCATCAGTGAGTCGAGCCAGGGGGTCCAAGAGACCCAGTACTTC. It encodes CAISESSQGVQETQYF.

Concerning this clonotype: It may be a read error: a sequence one base away is much more abundant. Because the CDR3 is missing its conserved closing phenylalanine or tryptophan, this is likely a read error. The chain links TRBV20-1 to TRBJ1-1; D unresolved. There are 11 residues in the CDR3. Looked up from germline, CDR1 is DFQATT and CDR2 is SNEGSKA (reference sequence). The CDR3 spells CSARPNPEAFS. The CDR3 DNA reads as TGCAGTGCAAGACCGAACCCTGAAGCTTTCTCT.

CDR3 sequence reads: CASSVDRTDSPLHF. The CDR3 nucleotides are TGTGCCAGCAGCGTGGACAGGACTGATTCACCCCTCCACTTT. This chain connects TRBV7-9 to TRBJ1-6; 7 nucleotides line up with TRBD1. The V segment lost 5 bases and the J segment 8 bases; nucleotides outside the gene matches: 6. CDR1 and CDR2 from the germline V gene are SEHNR and FQNEAQ (reference sequence). This CDR3 has 14 amino acids.

This clonotype was seen ten or more times. V gene TRBV5-1 combines with J gene TRBJ1-6; 8 bases line up with TRBD1. The germline V gene has CDR1 SGHRS and CDR2 YFSETQ. The CDR3 sequence is 15 residues long. V was clipped by 3 bases and J by 5 bases; unmatched bases: 4. The DNA for the CDR3 is TGCGCCAGCAGCTGGACAGGGCAGGATAATTCACCCCTCCACTTT. Its protein is CASSWTGQDNSPLHF.

The genes are TRBV20-1 and TRBJ2-7, with D maybe TRBD1 (6 bases). The CDR3 loop spans 14 amino acids. V gave up 3 bases and J gave up 0 bases, with 12 bases separating them. Germline loops: CDR1 DFQATT, CDR2 SNEGSKA (reference sequence). The CDR3 sequence: CSASRAGASYEQYF. DNA for the CDR3: TGCAGTGCTAGTCGTGCAGGGGCCTCCTACGAGCAGTACTTC.

The chain links TRBV12-3 or TRBV12-4 to TRBJ2-7, with D tentatively TRBD2 (5 bases). CDR3 size: 14 residues. Trimming cost V 5 bases and J 5 bases, with 16 bases left between them. The DNA of the CDR3 is TGTGCCAGCAGTGAGGATGGGAGTGGTAACGAGCAGTACTTC. Its translation: CASSEDGSGNEQYF.

This clonotype was found many times. The rearrangement joins TRBV24-1 to TRBJ2-7, with D uncertain. Germline V gene lookup returns CDR1 KGHDR and CDR2 SFDVKD. This CDR3 is 11 amino acids long. Trimming took 1 base from V and 7 from J, leaving 4 bases between them. DNA of the CDR3: TGTGCCACCAGTGATTTAGTAGAGCAGTACTTC. Translated: CATSDLVEQYF.

The gene calls are TRBV25-1 and TRBJ2-7; 7 bases align to TRBD1. Germline V gene lookup returns CDR1 MGHDK and CDR2 SYGVNS. The CDR3 totals 15 residues. The ends lost 4 bases at V and 3 bases at J; junction bases unmatched: 9. This chain's CDR3 is CASSAEDRSNYEQYF. For the CDR3, the DNA is TGTGCCAGCAGTGCTGAGGACAGGTCAAACTACGAGCAGTACTTC.

The chain employs TRBV30 and TRBJ2-5; tentatively, D is TRBD1 (6 bases). The CDR3 loop spans 12 amino acids. Germline V gives CDR1 GTSNPN, CDR2 SVGIG (reference sequence). Trimming took 4 bases from V and 4 from J, leaving 10 bases between them. The CDR3 DNA is TGTGCCTGGAACAGGGCGGGAGAGACCCAGTACTTC. This translates into CAWNRAGETQYF.

Comments on this clonotype: Here the CDR3 omits its conserved ending phenylalanine or tryptophan, so a read error is the likely source. The DNA is omitted, as the CDR3 cannot be located on it reliably, and the CDR3 follows TCRdb's listing. V gene TRBV7-2 combines with J gene TRBJ1-1. Germline CDR1 reads SGHTA; CDR2 reads FQGNSA. A total of 9 residues make up the CDR3, ends included. The CDR3 here is CASSLRPKR.